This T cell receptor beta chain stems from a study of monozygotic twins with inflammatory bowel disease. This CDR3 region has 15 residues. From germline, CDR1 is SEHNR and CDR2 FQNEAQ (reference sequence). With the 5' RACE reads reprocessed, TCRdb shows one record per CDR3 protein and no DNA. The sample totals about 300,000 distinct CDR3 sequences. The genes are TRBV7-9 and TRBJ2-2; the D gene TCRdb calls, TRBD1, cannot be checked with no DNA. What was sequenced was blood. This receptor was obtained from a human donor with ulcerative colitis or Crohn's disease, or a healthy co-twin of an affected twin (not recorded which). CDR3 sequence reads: CASSSRGRTDGELIF.